This note documents a single T cell receptor (beta chain) sequence. Its antigen is currently not known. Per-base qualities were not stored, and no clone one base away is much larger. Peripheral blood CD8+ and CD4+ T cells from healthy donors, Susac syndrome patients and multiple sclerosis patients were profiled by high-throughput TCR beta sequencing. Treatment-naive patients with stable or active relapsing-remitting disease fulfilling revised McDonald criteria were used as multiple sclerosis controls. Bulk CD8+ and CD4+ T cells were purified by magnetic negative isolation, whereas CD8+ TEMRA cells were enriched by FACS. Blood was collected in EDTA tubes and processed within 24 hours, with PBMCs isolated through density gradient centrifugation. PBMCs destined for TCR sequencing were cryopreserved in liquid nitrogen and later thawed in a 37 °C water bath. A purity of at least 90% was achieved for sorted or isolated CD4+, CD8+ and CD8+ TEMRA cells.

Trimming accounts for 8 bases at V and 2 bases at J, while the number of junction bases matched to no gene is 9. Taken from cysteine to phenylalanine, the CDR3 has 14 residues. Only the CDR3 region is kept as DNA, spanning 42 bases read in frame from base 1. The CDR1 and CDR2 encoded by the germline V gene are MGHDK and SYGVNS. This record belongs to a study of CD8 T cells in Susac syndrome (dated 2019 in TCRdb). A note on the overall study: Repertoire sequencing was used to test whether CD8+ T cell activation and differentiation in Susac syndrome was antigen driven. The study compared CD8+ T cell repertoire clonality among 12 healthy donors, about 14 Susac syndrome patients and about 16 multiple sclerosis patients.

RNA was extracted with the RNeasy kit and about 0.5 to 1 ug was reverse transcribed using random hexamers. TCR beta CDR3 regions were amplified with the immunoSEQ multiplex PCR assay covering 54 Vbeta and 13 Jbeta segments. To correct PCR amplification bias, a synthetic template baseline was used for both primer optimization and computational correction. In the source study's methods: Reads were assigned to V, D and J genes according to IMGT and analyzed in immunoSEQ Analyzer, with only productive sequences retained. Clonality was calculated as one minus the Shannon entropy normalized by log2 of the number of productive unique sequences. Public and private clones were assessed among the 100 most prevalent clones of each patient and control. Clones were defined as Susac-specific if absent from the healthy and MS cohorts, from some 1,000 published viral clones and from other ImmuneACCESS disease sequences. The public reads were reprocessed in TCRdb via fastp at Q25 and MiXCR, keeping in-frame beta chains. Each entry merges the rows of one CDR3 protein and shows their most common DNA and genes. These V and J calls rely on TCRdb rather than the paper's analysis. A total of some 300,000 distinct CDR3 sequences appear in this sample, about 88% of them only once. The top ten constitute around 0.2% of the sample.

Study-wide findings and limitations: The study acknowledged that relatively few individuals were included in the TCR sequencing and HLA analysis.

Sequencing was carried out using CD8+ T cells from PBMCs. This chain is built from TRBV25-1 and TRBJ2-7; a stretch of 7 junction bases matches TRBD1. The receptor was isolated from a human donor with multiple sclerosis. The CDR3 loop reads CASQAQGVPYEQYF. The DNA sequence reads TGTGCCAGCCAGGCGCAGGGGGTCCCCTACGAGCAGTACTTC.